Reported below is one TCR beta chain. TCRdb's table, derived via immunoSEQ multiplex PCR, lists solely in-frame clones and lacks some. Of roughly 94,000 clones listed, about 92% are singletons. This CDR3 region has 14 residues. CDR1 and CDR2 from the germline V gene are SGHRS and YFSETQ. Trimming left V 5 bases short and J 2 bases short, with 11 bases between. The sample originates from a study of PD-1 blockade in classical Hodgkin lymphoma. The sample's time point: cycle 4 day 1 (C4D1), after 5 to 7 weeks of nivolumab. Brentuximab vedotin exposure varied among the patients, all of whom had relapsed after autologous stem cell transplantation.

This clonotype was sampled from a human donor with classical Hodgkin lymphoma. The sample in question was peripheral blood mononuclear cells (PBMCs), obtained before the fourth cycle of nivolumab. This chain joins TRBV5-1 and TRBJ2-1; D not certain. The chain's CDR3 is CASSSSPAYNEQFF. CDR3 coding DNA: TGCGCCAGCAGTTCCAGTCCCGCCTACAATGAGCAGTTCTTC.